One T cell receptor (beta chain) is described in this entry. Time point denoted: blood at routine non-recurrence follow-up after resection. Sequencing of whole RNA from tumor, nontumor lung or frozen PBMC involved no sorting. This entry comes from a study of spatial heterogeneity in lung cancer. About the research overall: Sequencing consistently turned up more beta-chain sequences than alpha-chain sequences.

In the library, each TCR cDNA molecule bore its own unique molecular identifier. One entry per CDR3 protein, called by TCRdb with MiXCR from the 5' RACE reads. The sample lists about 47,000 distinct CDR3 sequences; more than 6.5% were seen once. This CDR3 is built from 15 residues. Per the germline V gene, CDR1 is SGHTA and CDR2 is FQGNSA. V lost 7 bases and J 5 bases, leaving 18 bases between the germline ends. The V gene is TRBV7-2, the J gene TRBJ1-5; a weak D match, TRBD1 (6 bases). The sequencing here drew on PBMCs, taken at follow-up. The clonotype comes from a female donor with early-stage non-small cell lung cancer. The CDR3 bases are TGTGCCAGCAACCCGCCTGGACAGTGCTATCAGCCCCAGCATTTT. It encodes CASNPPGQCYQPQHF.